Listed below are T cell receptor beta chains from one sample, sequenced in a study of T cell responses to AZD1222 COVID-19 vaccine. Profiling relied on immunoSEQ multiplex PCR, and the TCRdb table lists in-frame clones only, not all of them. The table records roughly 200,000 clones, more than 85% of them present only once. The source was peripheral blood, collected on day 0 of MenACWY control vaccination. The receptors were gathered from an adult in good health. CDR3s include the opening cysteine and the closing phenylalanine or tryptophan. A D gene is named only where the DNA matches it firmly. Expanded clones are given a class, and other clones once, few, many or no size at all.

>NA|16|NA|TRBV19|TRBJ1-3
TGTGCCAGTATTCGGCCAGTTCCTCTCTCTGGAAACACCATATATTTT
CASIRPVPLSGNTIYF
>once|16|TRBD1|TRBV2|TRBJ1-5
TGTGCCAGTGCCGGGACAGGGCAAAATCGAAATCAGCCCCAGCATTTT
CASAGTGQNRNQPQHF
>few|13|NA|TRBV3-1/TRBV3-2|TRBJ1-2
TGTGCCAGCAGCCAAGGCGAGGTCTATGGCTACACCTTC
CASSQGEVYGYTF
>NA|15|TRBD1|TRBV27|TRBJ1-5
TGTGCCAGCAGCCGAAAACAGACAGGGGCCCAGCCCCAGCATTTT
CASSRKQTGAQPQHF
>NA|14|TRBD2|TRBV3-1/TRBV3-2|TRBJ2-3
TGTGCCAGCAGCCAAGGTCTGGGGGGGAATACGCAGTATTTT
CASSQGLGGNTQYF
>NA|12|NA|TRBV7-9|TRBJ2-7
TGTGCCAGCAGCTTAGAATCCTACGAGCAGTACTTC
CASSLESYEQYF
>NA|15|NA|TRBV19|TRBJ1-1
TGTGCCTCTACAATAGGGGTCTTTTCGAACACTGAAGCTTTCTTT
CASTIGVFSNTEAFF
>NA|11|NA|TRBV6-5|TRBJ1-1
TGTGCCAGCAGGGTAAACACTGAAGCTTTCTTT
CASRVNTEAFF
>NA|13|NA|TRBV6-5|TRBJ1-2
TGTGCCAGCAGCTCGCAGGGGTACTATGGCTACACCTTC
CASSSQGYYGYTF
>NA|17|TRBD1|TRBV30|TRBJ2-2
TGTGCCTGGAGTGTTGGTCGAGCAGGGGGCTGGACCGGGGAGCTGTTTTTT
CAWSVGRAGGWTGELFF
>NA|13|NA|TRBV18|TRBJ2-3
TGTGCCAGCTCACCCGGGCTCACAGATACGCAGTATTTT
CASSPGLTDTQYF
>NA|16|NA|TRBV6-1|TRBJ1-1
TGTGCCAGCAGTGAACGCCGGGGGCGAACGAACACTGAAGCTTTCTTT
CASSERRGRTNTEAFF
>NA|14|NA|TRBV6-5|TRBJ2-5
TGTGCCAGCAGAATCGGACTTGTCCGAGAGACCCAGTACTTC
CASRIGLVRETQYF
>NA|13|NA|TRBV12-3/TRBV12-4|TRBJ1-1
TGTGCCAGCAGCCCCGACAGTTACACTGAAGCTTTCTTT
CASSPDSYTEAFF
>NA|18|TRBD1|TRBV7-7|TRBJ1-2
TGTGCTAGCAGCTTCGACAGGGAGGGAGCCATCGATTGCTATGGCTACACCTTC
CASSFDREGAIDCYGYTF
>NA|14|NA|TRBV5-1|TRBJ2-3
TGCGCCAGCAGCTTGGAGGGGCCATCAGATACGCAGTATTTT
CASSLEGPSDTQYF
>few|14|TRBD2|TRBV9|TRBJ2-3
TGTGCCAGCAGCGTAACCAGCGGGGGTGATACGCAGTATTTT
CASSVTSGGDTQYF
>NA|16|TRBD2|TRBV6-2/TRBV6-3|TRBJ2-3
TGTGCCAGCAGCCGAAGACTAGCGGGGGGGCGAGATACGCAGTATTTT
CASSRRLAGGRDTQYF
>NA|15|TRBD2|TRBV5-5|TRBJ2-7
TGTGCCAGCAGCTTGGTGGGACTAGCGGGGTACGAGCAGTACTTC
CASSLVGLAGYEQYF
>NA|12|NA|TRBV30|TRBJ1-3
TGTGCCTGGAGTCAGGTGGGAAACACCATATATTTT
CAWSQVGNTIYF
>NA|14|TRBD1|TRBV5-6|TRBJ2-1
TGTGCCAGCAGCTCCAGGGGGTTTGACAATGAGCAGTTCTTC
CASSSRGFDNEQFF
>NA|17|NA|TRBV2|TRBJ2-7
TGTGCCAGCAGTGACCGGACAGCCGTCCCAAGGTCCTACGAGCAGTACTTC
CASSDRTAVPRSYEQYF
>NA|14|NA|TRBV14|TRBJ1-5
TGTGCCAGCAGCCTTTCAGGAGGCAATCAGCCCCAGCATTTT
CASSLSGGNQPQHF
>NA|14|NA|TRBV29-1|TRBJ1-5
TGCAGCGTTGCCGGGGGCTTCAGCAATCAGCCCCAGCATTTT
CSVAGGFSNQPQHF
>NA|14|TRBD1|TRBV5-1|TRBJ1-4
TGCGCCAGCAGCATTTCAGGGGGGGATGAAAAACTGTTTTTT
CASSISGGDEKLFF
>NA|20|TRBD2|TRBV5-1|TRBJ2-1
TGCGCCAGCAGCTTGCGGGCGACTGCTAGCGGGGGGGCTTATTACAATGAGCAGTTCTTC
CASSLRATASGGAYYNEQFF
>NA|13|NA|TRBV5-6|TRBJ1-3
TGTGCCAGCAGCCCTCCGGGGAGAAACACCATATATTTT
CASSPPGRNTIYF
>NA|18|NA|TRBV11-3|TRBJ1-1
TGTGCCAGCAGCTTAGAGAGGCCAGGGCGGAAAGTGAACACTGAAGCTTTCTTT
CASSLERPGRKVNTEAFF
>NA|14|TRBD1|TRBV15|TRBJ1-1
TGTGCCACCAGCATTAATACAGGGGGCACTGAAGCTTTCTTT
CATSINTGGTEAFF
>NA|15|TRBD2|TRBV3-1/TRBV3-2|TRBJ2-1
TGTGCCAGCAGTGTAATGGCTAGCGGAAACAATGAGCAGTTCTTC
CASSVMASGNNEQFF
>few|13|NA|TRBV5-3|TRBJ1-1
TGTGCCAGAAGCAAGACGGAAGACACTGAAGCTTTCTTT
CARSKTEDTEAFF
>NA|14|NA|TRBV27|TRBJ1-4
TGTGCCAGCAGTTTGGTCGGCAGGGGTGAAAAACTGTTTTTT
CASSLVGRGEKLFF
>once|16|TRBD1|TRBV27|TRBJ1-6
TGTGCCAGCAGCTACACCACCACAGGGGGGTATTCACCCCTCCACTTT
CASSYTTTGGYSPLHF
>NA|13|NA|TRBV12-3/TRBV12-4|TRBJ1-1
TGTGCCAGCAGTCCGACGGGATCGACTGAAGCTTTCTTT
CASSPTGSTEAFF
>NA|16|TRBD1|TRBV6-1|TRBJ1-2
TGTGCCAGCAGTGAGATGACAGGGGCGACTTACTATGGCTACACCTTC
CASSEMTGATYYGYTF
>NA|15|TRBD2|TRBV7-6|TRBJ2-5
TGTGCCAGCAGCTTTGAGCGGGGGTTCCGGGAGACCCAGTACTTC
CASSFERGFRETQYF
>NA|15|NA|TRBV6-2/TRBV6-3|TRBJ1-1
TGTGCCAGCAGTTACTCGGGGACGCTAGGCACTGAAGCTTTCTTT
CASSYSGTLGTEAFF
>NA|15|NA|TRBV6-5|TRBJ1-1
TGTGCCAGCAGTCCCCGGCCACAGGGAAACACTGAAGCTTTCTTT
CASSPRPQGNTEAFF
>NA|13|NA|TRBV18|TRBJ2-7
TGTGCCAGCTCTCCCACCGGCCGGTTCGAGCAGTACTTC
CASSPTGRFEQYF
>few|14|NA|TRBV2|TRBJ1-2
TGTGCCAGCAGTGCCCAGCCGGGACTCCTAGTATACACCTTC
CASSAQPGLLVYTF
>NA|14|NA|TRBV27|TRBJ2-7
TGTGCCAGCAGTTTAGCAGGGTTGGAGTACGAGCAGTACTTC
CASSLAGLEYEQYF
>NA|15|NA|TRBV5-4|TRBJ2-2
TGTGCCAGCAGCTTGATCGGGACTCCATCCGGGGAGCTGTTTTTT
CASSLIGTPSGELFF
>once|16|NA|TRBV19|TRBJ1-2
TGTGCCAGTAGTATAGGTTTGGAGACGGCTAACTATGGCTACACCTTC
CASSIGLETANYGYTF
>NA|18|TRBD1|TRBV18|TRBJ1-4
TGTGCCAGCTCACCAGATGGGACAGGGGGCGGAACTAATGAAAAACTGTTTTTT
CASSPDGTGGGTNEKLFF
>NA|12|NA|TRBV2|TRBJ1-3
TGTGCCACCCGAGGGTGGGGAAACACCATATATTTT
CATRGWGNTIYF
>once|16|NA|TRBV6-6|TRBJ2-1
TGTGCCAGCAGTTACTCTGGTGGGGGCATAACGGGTGAGCAGTTCTTC
CASSYSGGGITGEQFF